The 14 T cell receptor beta chains in this list originate from one sample, sequenced in a study of CD8 T cells in ankylosing spondylitis. TCRdb reprocessed the 5' RACE reads with MiXCR, giving one entry per CDR3 protein. The profile covers about 510,000 distinct CDR3 sequences, with less than 6% appearing a single time and around 3.6% taken by the ten largest. Whole-study findings and limits: In ankylosing spondylitis blood, a motif of 7 to 9 highly homologous TCR beta variants appeared characteristic.

Their cognate antigens are unknown. The sequenced sample consisted of blood, either unsorted or a sorted T cell fraction (not recorded which). Receptor source: a male donor with ankylosing spondylitis.

This clonotype was recorded a few times. The chain recombines TRBV20-1 with TRBJ2-2; possible D gene TRBD2, 6 bases. The germline CDR1 and CDR2 sequences are DFQATT and SNEGSKA (reference sequence). Between the trimmed V and J ends, which lost 6 bases and 5 bases, there was a span of 13 bases. The CDR3 has 13 amino acids. CDR3 region: CSAPGVQTGELFF. In DNA form, the CDR3 reads TGCAGTGCCCCGGGAGTACAGACCGGGGAGCTGTTTTTT.

The rearrangement joins TRBV12-3 or TRBV12-4 to TRBJ2-5, with 9 bases lining up with TRBD1. CDR3 length: 14 residues. The V gene end was trimmed by 6 bases and the J gene end by 5 bases; junction bases not matched to a gene: 7. Here the CDR3 reads CASSRTGVGETQYF. The CDR3 bases are TGTGCCAGCAGCCGGACAGGGGTTGGGGAGACCCAGTACTTC.

This clonotype was observed at least ten times. The chain has TRBV20-1 and TRBJ1-1, with D unclear. The CDR3 spans 14 residues. Germline loops: CDR1 DFQATT, CDR2 SNEGSKA (reference sequence). V lost 5 bases, J lost 2 bases, and 15 bases lay in between. DNA of the CDR3: TGCAGTGCTGTCCCCTCGCTAGAAAACACTGAAGCTTTCTTT. Translated: CSAVPSLENTEAFF.

The chain couples TRBV6-4 to TRBJ2-1, with D maybe TRBD2 (5 bases). Trimming left V 0 bases short and J 2 bases short, with 11 bases between. Germline lookup yields CDR1 MRHNA and CDR2 SNTAGT. The CDR3 is 16 residues long. In DNA, the CDR3 is TGTGCCAGCAGTGACTCCGGGGTATGGGCCTACAATGAGCAGTTCTTC. Amino acid sequence: CASSDSGVWAYNEQFF.

In this sample, this clonotype turned up many times. The chain has TRBV6-5 and TRBJ1-1; D gene unclear. CDR3 length: 11 amino acids. V shed 6 bases and J shed 6 bases, with 8 bases lying between them. Germline assignment: CDR1 MNHEY and CDR2 SVGAGI. DNA for the CDR3: TGTGCCAGCAGACGGGGTCCTGAAGCTTTCTTT. Encoded protein: CASRRGPEAFF.

This clonotype was counted at least ten times. The chain joins TRBV20-1 to TRBJ2-7; the match to TRBD2 covers 8 bases. Unmatched junction bases numbered 13, after V lost 4 bases and J lost 2 bases. Looked up from germline, CDR1 is DFQATT and CDR2 is SNEGSKA (reference sequence). CDR3 length: 16 residues. CDR3: CSATGSGGFGTYEQYF. The CDR3 region has the DNA TGCAGTGCTACCGGATCGGGAGGGTTCGGCACCTACGAGCAGTACTTC.

The table lists this clonotype with many counts. The chain employs TRBV9 and TRBJ2-2; TRBD2 matches at 7 bases. This CDR3 has 15 amino acids. After removal of 0 bases from V and 5 bases from J, the junction contained 4 bases not matched to a gene. Germline lookup yields CDR1 SGDLS and CDR2 YYNGEE. CDR3 nucleotides: TGTGCCAGCAGCGTAGTCGGGCGGGGGACCGGGGAGCTGTTTTTT. This encodes CASSVVGRGTGELFF. The variable domain in full, with the rest retrieved from reference TRBV9 and TRBJ2-2, is DSGVTQTPKHLITATGQRVTLRCSPRSGDLSVYWYQQSLDQGLQFLIQYYNGEERAKGNILERFSAQQFPDLHSELNLSSLELGDSALYFCASSVVGRGTGELFFGEGSRLTVL.

This clonotype was found many times. V and J are TRBV7-2 and TRBJ2-7; D gene uncertain. V gave up 5 bases and J gave up 4 bases, with 12 bases separating them. The CDR3 totals 13 residues. Germline CDR1 reads SGHTA; CDR2 reads FQGNSA. The CDR3 DNA reads TGTGCCAGCAGCCGTCAGAACGGGTACGAGCAGTACTTC. It translates to CASSRQNGYEQYF.

This clonotype was seen a few times. The chain is built from TRBV20-1 and TRBJ2-1, with D possibly TRBD2 on 6 matching bases. The V end was cut by 3 bases, the J end by 5 bases, with 11 bases between. The CDR3 consists of 13 residues. Germline V lookup: CDR1 DFQATT, CDR2 SNEGSKA (reference sequence). CDR3 DNA: TGCAGTGCTAGCGGGAGTTTGGACAATGAGCAGTTCTTC. It encodes CSASGSLDNEQFF.

This clonotype has at least ten counts. This rearrangement joins TRBV20-1 to TRBJ1-5; D call uncertain. The CDR3 length is 13 residues. Germline assignment: CDR1 DFQATT and CDR2 SNEGSKA (reference sequence). Trimming left V 0 bases short and J 2 bases short, with 5 bases between. In DNA, the CDR3 is TGCAGTGCTAGAGAGGACCGCAATCAGCCCCAGCATTTT. Translation gives CSAREDRNQPQHF.

This clonotype was observed at least ten times. V gene TRBV4-1 combines with J gene TRBJ1-1, with D unclear. CDR3 length equals 14 residues. The germline V gene has CDR1 MGHRA and CDR2 YSYEKL. Trimming shortened V by 6 bases and J by 0 bases, and 11 bases separated the two germline ends. CDR3 in DNA: TGCGCCAGCAGGGTCGGAGAAATGAACACTGAAGCTTTCTTT. Protein product: CASRVGEMNTEAFF.

The chain carries TRBV7-8 and TRBJ1-4; 8 bases are a match to TRBD1. Germline loops: CDR1 SGHVS, CDR2 FQNEAQ. J lost 0 bases, V lost 5 bases, and 11 bases had no gene match. The CDR3 is made up of 18 amino acids. Written as DNA, the CDR3 is TGTGCCAGCAGCGGCCGAGACAGGGGCCTTGCAACTAATGAAAAACTGTTTTTT. This codes for CASSGRDRGLATNEKLFF.

In this sample, this clonotype turned up many times. The rearrangement joins TRBV5-1 to TRBJ2-1; TRBD2 matches 11 bases. The CDR3 is 14 amino acids. Germline lookup yields CDR1 SGHRS and CDR2 YFSETQ. J lost 9 bases, V lost 5 bases, and 7 bases had no gene match. As DNA, the CDR3 is TGCGCCAGCAGGGTGACTAGCGGGACTATTGAGCAGTTCTTC. Translated, it gives CASRVTSGTIEQFF.

This clonotype was seen a few times. The chain is built from TRBV28 and TRBJ2-7; TRBD2 is a possible D gene (6 bases). The CDR3 sequence is 15 residues long. Germline loops: CDR1 MDHEN, CDR2 SYDVKM. With 3 bases removed from V and 7 bases from J, the gap between germline ends came to 19 bases. The CDR3: CASSLFRAGRGEQYF. CDR3 bases: TGTGCCAGCAGTTTGTTCCGGGCGGGACGGGGGGAGCAGTACTTC.